These 26 T cell receptor beta chains were all obtained from the same sample, sequenced in a study of blood T cell repertoires in COVID-19. The protocol was immunoSEQ multiplex PCR, while the TCRdb copy is restricted to in-frame clones and leaves out a portion. The sample holds roughly 300,000 clones; 70% to 90% are singletons and the top ten take approximately 5.3%. Input material: PBMCs or T cells enriched from blood (not recorded which). These receptors came from a woman in her twenties or thirties who had recovered from COVID-19.

This clone was seen once. The rearrangement links TRBV6-5 to TRBJ1-2; tentative D call: TRBD1 (5 bases). CDR3 length: 13 residues. Per germline, CDR1 MNHEY and CDR2 SVGAGI. With 8 bases removed from V and 5 bases from J, the gap between germline ends came to 15 bases. CDR3 sequence reads: CASGMRSGYGYTF. CDR3 in DNA: TGTGCCAGCGGGATGCGGTCAGGGTATGGCTACACCTTC.

The chain employs TRBV2 and TRBJ1-6, with TRBD1 as a possible D gene (6 bases). With 4 bases removed from V and 8 bases from J, the gap between germline ends came to 15 bases. The V gene's germline CDR1 is SNHLY and CDR2 FYNNEI. CDR3 length: 15 residues. Here the CDR3 DNA reads TGTGCCAGCAGTGTTCAGGGGCCCGCGGATTCACCCCTCCACTTT. Amino acid sequence: CASSVQGPADSPLHF.

This clone appeared a single time. This chain uses TRBV3-1 (or the pseudogene TRBV3-2) with TRBJ1-4; 7 positions match TRBD1. This CDR3 is built from 18 residues. CDR1 is LGHDT and CDR2 is YNNKEL in the germline V gene (reference sequence). The J segment lost 3 bases and the V segment lost 3 bases, leaving 13 bases of the junction unmatched. The CDR3 loop reads CASSQGTASFWANEKLFF. The DNA of the CDR3 is TGTGCCAGCAGCCAGGGGACAGCGTCTTTCTGGGCTAATGAAAAACTGTTTTTT.

This clone was seen only a few times. The chain is built from TRBV7-9 and TRBJ2-1; 11 nucleotides match TRBD2. The V segment lost 5 bases and the J segment 7 bases; nucleotides outside the gene matches: 13. Germline assignment: CDR1 SEHNR and CDR2 FQNEAQ (reference sequence). The CDR3 has 17 amino acids. CDR3 sequence: CASSLAAGTSGPNEQFF. CDR3 bases: TGTGCCAGCAGCCTTGCGGCCGGGACTAGCGGACCAAATGAGCAGTTCTTC.

The chain uses TRBV7-2 and TRBJ1-6; TRBD1 agrees at 10 bases. The CDR3 has 15 amino acids. V lost 8 bases to trimming and J lost 10 bases; unmatched junction nucleotides: 11. Germline V CDR1 and CDR2: SGHTA, FQGNSA. CDR3 region: CASLPGGTGASPLHF. The CDR3 DNA reads as TGTGCCAGCCTACCTGGGGGGACAGGGGCCTCACCCCTCCACTTT.

In its sample, this clone was seen a few times. This sequence joins TRBV11-1 and TRBJ2-3, with a weak D call TRBD2 (6 bases). CDR3 size: 16 residues. From germline, CDR1 is SGHAT and CDR2 FQDESV (reference sequence). V was trimmed by 5 bases and J by 0 bases, leaving 15 bases between them. The CDR3 coding sequence is TGTGCCAGCAGCCAAAAGCGGGCACTGAGCACAGATACGCAGTATTTT. This translates into CASSQKRALSTDTQYF.

The J gene is TRBJ1-5, the V gene TRBV12-3 or TRBV12-4; D uncertain. The V and J ends lost 3 bases and 4 bases respectively, with 7 bases between them. The CDR3 runs 13 residues. The CDR3 region is CASSLGKNQPQHF. DNA of the CDR3: TGTGCCAGCAGTTTGGGCAAAAATCAGCCCCAGCATTTT.

The V and J genes are TRBV11-2 and TRBJ1-1; no definite D call. V was trimmed by 1 base and J by 1 base, leaving 4 bases between them. The germline gives CDR1 SGHAT, CDR2 FQNNGV. This CDR3 region has 13 residues. CDR3 nucleotide sequence: TGTGCCAGCAGCTTAGCCAGGAACACTGAAGCTTTCTTT. This codes for CASSLARNTEAFF.

The V gene is TRBV2, the J gene TRBJ1-1, with D perhaps matching TRBD1 (6 bases). Looked up from germline, CDR1 is SNHLY and CDR2 is FYNNEI. V was clipped by 5 bases and J by 7 bases, with 20 bases between them. This CDR3 is 15 amino acids long. CDR3 sequence reads: CASSPLGAGEGEAFF. The CDR3 DNA follows: TGTGCCAGCAGTCCCCTTGGGGCAGGGGAGGGTGAAGCTTTCTTT.

This clone was detected only once. The V and J genes are TRBV13 and TRBJ1-4; 8 bases match TRBD1. This CDR3 comprises 15 residues. The V and J ends lost 0 bases and 3 bases, in that order; junction bases with no gene match: 0. CDR1 is PRHDT and CDR2 is FYEKMQ in the germline V gene (reference sequence). The CDR3 nucleotides are TGTGCCAGCAGCTTAGGGACAGGGGCTAATGAAAAACTGTTTTTT. This codes for CASSLGTGANEKLFF. Full variable domain (missing parts from reference TRBV13 and TRBJ1-4): AAGVIQSPRHLIKEKRETATLKCYPIPRHDTVYWYQQGPGQDPQFLISFYEKMQSDKGSIPDRFSAQQFSDYHSELNMSSLELGDSALYFCASSLGTGANEKLFFGSGTQLSVL.

This clone was seen a handful of times. The J gene is TRBJ1-1, the V gene TRBV29-1, with D possibly matching TRBD1 (6 bases). Germline V gene lookup returns CDR1 SQVTM and CDR2 ANQGSEA. V was pared by 2 bases and J by 4 bases, with 14 bases between. CDR3 length: 14 amino acids. In nucleotides, the CDR3 is TGCAGCGTTGAAAACAACAGGGTGACCACTGAAGCTTTCTTT. It is translated as CSVENNRVTTEAFF.

The chain has TRBV5-1 and TRBJ2-5; TRBD1 matches 7 bases. This CDR3 has 12 amino acids. V was pared by 4 bases and J by 5 bases, with 2 bases of the junction left unmatched. From germline, CDR1 is SGHRS and CDR2 YFSETQ. As DNA, the CDR3 is TGCGCCAGCAGCACGGACAGGGAGACCCAGTACTTC. As protein: CASSTDRETQYF.

The chain recombines TRBV5-5 with TRBJ2-3, with D possibly matching TRBD2 (6 bases). Germline CDR1 is SGHKS and CDR2 is YYEKEE (reference sequence). The CDR3 spans 14 residues. Trimming removed 4 bases at V and 3 bases at J, with 12 bases between. The CDR3 loop reads CASSPSGGTDTQYF. The CDR3 coding sequence is TGTGCCAGCAGCCCGAGTGGAGGGACAGATACGCAGTATTTT.

The chain couples TRBV2 to TRBJ1-1; D gene uncertain. CDR1 and CDR2 (germline): SNHLY, FYNNEI. V lost 6 bases to trimming and J lost 2 bases, with 10 bases between them. CDR3 length: 13 amino acids. The CDR3 DNA follows: TGTGCCAGCAGAGTTCTAAGCAACACTGAAGCTTTCTTT. Amino acid sequence: CASRVLSNTEAFF.

Written as DNA, the CDR3 is TGTGCCAGCAGCGTACTAGCGAATGAGCAGTTCTTC. Residues: CASSVLANEQFF. The chain links TRBV9 to TRBJ2-1; perhaps TRBD2 as D (6 bases). Per the germline V gene, CDR1 is SGDLS and CDR2 is YYNGEE. Deletions cut 1 base from V and 7 bases from J, with 6 bases between. CDR3 length: 12 amino acids.

This chain uses TRBV2 with TRBJ2-1, with TRBD2 identical over 14 bases. This CDR3 is built from 16 residues. After removal of 5 bases from V and 3 bases from J, the junction contained 3 bases not matched to a gene. CDR1 is SNHLY and CDR2 is FYNNEI in the germline V gene. The CDR3 sequence: CASSFGLAGGYNEQFF. CDR3 nucleotide sequence: TGTGCCAGCAGTTTTGGACTAGCGGGGGGCTACAATGAGCAGTTCTTC.

CDR3 loop: CASSPIPRQGPYNEQFF. CDR3 coding DNA: TGTGCCAGCAGTCCAATCCCTCGACAGGGCCCCTACAATGAGCAGTTCTTC. V gene TRBV7-2 combines with J gene TRBJ2-1, with 7 bases matching TRBD1. Trimming at V came to 6 bases and at J to 2 bases, leaving 13 bases not matched to a gene. The CDR3 extends over 17 amino acids. Germline V gene data show CDR1 as SGHTA and CDR2 as FQGNSA.

The chain combines TRBV10-3 with TRBJ1-4; perhaps TRBD1 as D (6 bases). Trimming pared 5 bases from V and 2 bases from J, leaving 15 bases between. From germline, CDR1 is ENHRY and CDR2 SYGVKD. This CDR3 region has 16 residues. DNA for the CDR3: TGTGCCATCAGTAAGCAGGGGAGGGGGACTAATGAAAAACTGTTTTTT. Its protein product is CAISKQGRGTNEKLFF.

The J gene is TRBJ1-2, the V gene TRBV29-1; 7 bases fit TRBD1. CDR3 size: 13 residues. The germline gives CDR1 SQVTM, CDR2 ANQGSEA. V trimming: 7 bases; J trimming: 3 bases; junction bases outside the gene matches: 8. CDR3 sequence (DNA): TGCAGCGCCCTTTCTACAGGGGACTATGGCTACACCTTC. This encodes CSALSTGDYGYTF.

CDR3 nucleotide sequence: TGTGCCAGCAGCCGCAGACGGGGGGCGAACACCGGGGAGCTGTTTTTT. Its protein product is CASSRRRGANTGELFF. J is TRBJ2-2 and V is TRBV11-1; 7 bases line up with TRBD2. Looked up from germline, CDR1 is SGHAT and CDR2 is FQDESV (reference sequence). V was pared by 5 bases and J by 0 bases, with 6 bases of the junction left unmatched. The CDR3 totals 16 residues.

V and J are TRBV7-2 and TRBJ1-4, with D perhaps TRBD1 (6 bases). V lost 5 bases and J 13 bases, leaving 20 bases between the germline ends. The CDR3 is made up of 14 amino acids. CDR1 SGHTA and CDR2 FQGNSA come from the germline V gene. The CDR3 protein is CASSQLGLDRILFF. The DNA for the CDR3 is TGTGCCAGCAGCCAATTAGGCCTCGACAGGATACTGTTTTTT.

Remarks on this clone: An end of the junction differs from the germline gene, which may be a read error. This sequence joins TRBV20-1 and TRBJ2-3, with TRBD2 matching over 7 bases. This CDR3 contains 10 residues. Germline V gives CDR1 DFQATT, CDR2 SNEGSKA (reference sequence). The CDR3 here is CSDTTGGRPF. CDR3 DNA: TGCAGTGATACTACGGGGGGACGCCCCTTT.

This chain joins TRBV5-1 and TRBJ1-2; 12 bases align to TRBD1. The CDR3 covers 14 residues. The V and J ends lost 5 bases and 8 bases, in that order; junction bases with no gene match: 7. Germline lookup yields CDR1 SGHRS and CDR2 YFSETQ. The CDR3 is CASRPGQGAQGYTF. The CDR3 bases are TGCGCCAGCAGACCGGGACAGGGGGCGCAGGGCTACACCTTC.

The chain is built from TRBV28 and TRBJ2-7; D call uncertain. The V end was cut by 2 bases, the J end by 6 bases, with 8 bases between. CDR3 size: 12 residues. Per the germline V gene, CDR1 is MDHEN and CDR2 is SYDVKM. The CDR3 DNA is TGTGCCAGCAGTTTAGGCCCCCTCGAGCAGTACTTC. Translation: CASSLGPLEQYF.

This clone was seen a handful of times. This chain links TRBV6-2 or TRBV6-3 with TRBJ2-1; D is perhaps TRBD1 (5 bases). CDR1 is MNHEY, CDR2 SVGEGT, per germline. CDR3 length equals 15 residues. With 2 bases removed from V and 8 bases from J, the gap between germline ends came to 16 bases. For the CDR3, the DNA is TGTGCCAGCAGTTACCGAGGACAAGGATGGGATGAGCAGTTCTTC. Protein: CASSYRGQGWDEQFF.

With regard to this clone: Other nucleotide sequences in the sample specify the same CDR3. The chain is built from TRBV5-1 and TRBJ1-1, with D perhaps matching TRBD1 (6 bases). V shed 0 bases and J shed 8 bases, with 11 bases lying between them. CDR1 and CDR2 from the germline V gene are SGHRS and YFSETQ. The CDR3 covers 13 residues. CDR3 bases: TGCGCCAGCAGCTTGGTTCAGGGGACAGAAGCTTTCTTT. Its protein is CASSLVQGTEAFF.